This TCR beta chain was captured by sequencing in a study of T cell repertoires in cytomegalovirus infection. Findings and limits, study-wide: Public TCR beta family frequency separated CMV-and-HLA carriers, including in an independent cohort. Ex vivo, HLA-C-restricted CMV-specific TCR beta clonotypes prevailed over the rest of the response.

On this clonotype itself: Antigen specificity is unknown.

From the reads, TCRdb called clonotypes with MiXCR, one entry per CDR3 protein. Seen here are fewer than 1,000,000 distinct CDR3 sequences, approximately 31% observed once, and the top ten hold over 12%. With V trimmed by 4 bases and J by 0 bases, 9 bases remained unmatched. The CDR3 sequence is 16 residues long. Looked up from germline, CDR1 is SGHRS and CDR2 is YFSETQ. The TCR was taken from a human donor in good health (CMV status not recorded). Some clones in this sample may be carry-over from other donors' samples. The rearrangement links TRBV5-1 to TRBJ1-1; 7 bases are a match to TRBD1. Sequenced material: cultured CD8+ T cells from PBMCs, taken from culture after CMV antigen stimulation. Here the CDR3 DNA reads TGCGCCAGCAGCGATCGACAGGGACCGATGAACACTGAAGCTTTCTTT. Translating gives CASSDRQGPMNTEAFF.